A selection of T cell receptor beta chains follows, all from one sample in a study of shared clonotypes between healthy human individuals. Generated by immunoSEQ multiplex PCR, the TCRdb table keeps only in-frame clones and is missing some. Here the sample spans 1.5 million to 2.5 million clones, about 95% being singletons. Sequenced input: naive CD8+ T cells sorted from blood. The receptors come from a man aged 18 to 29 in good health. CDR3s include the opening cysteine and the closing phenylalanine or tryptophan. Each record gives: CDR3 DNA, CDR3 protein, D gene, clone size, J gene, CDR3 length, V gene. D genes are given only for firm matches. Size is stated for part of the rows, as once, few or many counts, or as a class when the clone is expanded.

cdr3_nt: TGCGCCAGCAGCCAGGAGGGGGGCTTATCCCTAATGAACACTGAAGCTTTCTTT
cdr3_aa: CASSQEGGLSLMNTEAFF
d_call: .
clone_size: .
j_call: TRBJ1-1
cdr3_length: 18
v_call: TRBV4-1

cdr3_nt: TGTGCCTGGAGCTCCTCGGACACCACGAACACTGAAGCTTTCTTT
cdr3_aa: CAWSSSDTTNTEAFF
d_call: .
clone_size: .
j_call: TRBJ1-1
cdr3_length: 15
v_call: TRBV30

cdr3_nt: TGTGCCAGCAGTGACTCGCAGGGTACAGAGACCCAGTACTTC
cdr3_aa: CASSDSQGTETQYF
d_call: .
clone_size: .
j_call: TRBJ2-5
cdr3_length: 14
v_call: TRBV6-4

cdr3_nt: TGTGCCAGCACCATTGGGGGCCTTTCTCGAACGCAGTATTTT
cdr3_aa: CASTIGGLSRTQYF
d_call: .
clone_size: .
j_call: TRBJ2-3
cdr3_length: 14
v_call: TRBV5-4

cdr3_nt: TGTGCCAGCAGTGGGGAGCGGGACACAGATACGCAGTATTTT
cdr3_aa: CASSGERDTDTQYF
d_call: TRBD2
clone_size: .
j_call: TRBJ2-3
cdr3_length: 14
v_call: TRBV2

cdr3_nt: TGCAGTGCTGGTAGCTACAATGAGCAGTTCTTC
cdr3_aa: CSAGSYNEQFF
d_call: .
clone_size: once
j_call: TRBJ2-1
cdr3_length: 11
v_call: TRBV20-1

cdr3_nt: TGTGCCAGCAAGATGAACACTGAAGCTTTCTTT
cdr3_aa: CASKMNTEAFF
d_call: .
clone_size: .
j_call: TRBJ1-1
cdr3_length: 11
v_call: TRBV6-1

cdr3_nt: TGTGCCAGCTCAGGAACAGGGGGCACCGATGGCTACACCTTC
cdr3_aa: CASSGTGGTDGYTF
d_call: TRBD1
clone_size: .
j_call: TRBJ1-2
cdr3_length: 14
v_call: TRBV18

cdr3_nt: TGTGCCTGCGAGGGGACGAAGGAAAAACTGTTTTTT
cdr3_aa: CACEGTKEKLFF
d_call: .
clone_size: once
j_call: TRBJ1-4
cdr3_length: 12
v_call: TRBV30

cdr3_nt: TGCGCCAGCAGCCAAGATCCTAGCGGGAGTTCTTTCTACGAGCAGTACTTC
cdr3_aa: CASSQDPSGSSFYEQYF
d_call: TRBD2
clone_size: .
j_call: TRBJ2-7
cdr3_length: 17
v_call: TRBV4-3

cdr3_nt: TGCGCCAGCAGCCAAGTTTCTTCTGGGAGCACCTACGAGCAGTACTTC
cdr3_aa: CASSQVSSGSTYEQYF
d_call: .
clone_size: .
j_call: TRBJ2-7
cdr3_length: 16
v_call: TRBV4-1

cdr3_nt: TGTGCCAGCAGTGAAGGGGTTCTGGGCTACGAGCAGTACTTC
cdr3_aa: CASSEGVLGYEQYF
d_call: .
clone_size: .
j_call: TRBJ2-7
cdr3_length: 14
v_call: TRBV6-1

cdr3_nt: TGCGCCAGCAGTGAGGGAAGGTGGGGGGACTACAATGAGCAGTTCTTC
cdr3_aa: CASSEGRWGDYNEQFF
d_call: .
clone_size: once
j_call: TRBJ2-1
cdr3_length: 16
v_call: TRBV10-2

cdr3_nt: TGTGCCAGCAGTTACGGGGGCGACGGGGAGCTGTTTTTT
cdr3_aa: CASSYGGDGELFF
d_call: .
clone_size: .
j_call: TRBJ2-2
cdr3_length: 13
v_call: TRBV6-5

cdr3_nt: TGCGCCAGCGGTCTAGGCGGCGGGCCAGATACGCAGTATTTT
cdr3_aa: CASGLGGGPDTQYF
d_call: .
clone_size: .
j_call: TRBJ2-3
cdr3_length: 14
v_call: TRBV5-1

cdr3_nt: TGTGCCAGCAGCTTCGGAGGACAGGGAATTAAGGGCTACACCTTC
cdr3_aa: CASSFGGQGIKGYTF
d_call: TRBD1
clone_size: .
j_call: TRBJ1-2
cdr3_length: 15
v_call: TRBV9

cdr3_nt: TGTGCCAGCAGCGTAGGAGAGCCTCGTGGTCGGGACGAGCAGTACTTC
cdr3_aa: CASSVGEPRGRDEQYF
d_call: .
clone_size: .
j_call: TRBJ2-7
cdr3_length: 16
v_call: TRBV9

cdr3_nt: TGTGCCAGTAGTATATGGGCAGGCTACGAGCAGTACTTC
cdr3_aa: CASSIWAGYEQYF
d_call: .
clone_size: .
j_call: TRBJ2-7
cdr3_length: 13
v_call: TRBV19

cdr3_nt: TGTGCCAGTAGGAAAGACAGGGAGGGGAGCGACACTGAAGCTTTCTTT
cdr3_aa: CASRKDREGSDTEAFF
d_call: TRBD1
clone_size: .
j_call: TRBJ1-1
cdr3_length: 16
v_call: TRBV19

cdr3_nt: TGTGCCAGCAGCGTAGATGGATCAACTAATGAAAAACTGTTTTTT
cdr3_aa: CASSVDGSTNEKLFF
d_call: .
clone_size: .
j_call: TRBJ1-4
cdr3_length: 15
v_call: TRBV9

cdr3_nt: TGTGCCAGCAGCGCTTACTCACTAGCGGGAGATTCGGAGACCCAGTACTTC
cdr3_aa: CASSAYSLAGDSETQYF
d_call: TRBD2
clone_size: .
j_call: TRBJ2-5
cdr3_length: 17
v_call: TRBV9

cdr3_nt: TGTGCCAACCTCAGGAGGGGGGAGGAGTATGGCTACACCTTC
cdr3_aa: CANLRRGEEYGYTF
d_call: .
clone_size: .
j_call: TRBJ1-2
cdr3_length: 14
v_call: TRBV5-6

cdr3_nt: TGTGCCAGCAGTATCCCCCCCGCTTTGGGCACCGGGGAGCTGTTTTTT
cdr3_aa: CASSIPPALGTGELFF
d_call: .
clone_size: .
j_call: TRBJ2-2
cdr3_length: 16
v_call: TRBV27

cdr3_nt: TGTGCCATCCAGGGTTACGACTATGGCTACACCTTC
cdr3_aa: CAIQGYDYGYTF
d_call: .
clone_size: once
j_call: TRBJ1-2
cdr3_length: 12
v_call: TRBV10-3